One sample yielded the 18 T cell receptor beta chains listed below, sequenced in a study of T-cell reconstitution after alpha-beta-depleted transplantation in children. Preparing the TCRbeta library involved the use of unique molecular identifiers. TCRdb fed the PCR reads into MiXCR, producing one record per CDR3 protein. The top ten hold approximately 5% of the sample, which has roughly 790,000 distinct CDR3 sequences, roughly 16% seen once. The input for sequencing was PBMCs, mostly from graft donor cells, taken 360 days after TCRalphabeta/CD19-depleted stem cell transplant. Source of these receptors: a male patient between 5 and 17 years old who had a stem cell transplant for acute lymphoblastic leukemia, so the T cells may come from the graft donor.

The CDR3 region is CSARQYNEQFF. CDR3 in DNA: TGCAGCGCCCGACAGTACAATGAGCAGTTCTTC. The V gene is TRBV29-1, the J gene TRBJ2-1, with D perhaps TRBD1 (5 bases). Trimming removed 7 bases at V and 4 bases at J, with 8 bases between. Germline CDR1 SQVTM, CDR2 ANQGSEA. The CDR3 consists of 11 residues.

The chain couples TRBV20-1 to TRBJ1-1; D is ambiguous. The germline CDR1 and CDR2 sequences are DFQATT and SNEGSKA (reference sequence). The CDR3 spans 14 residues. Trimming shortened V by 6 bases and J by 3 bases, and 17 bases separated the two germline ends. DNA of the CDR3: TGCAGTGCCCCTCCGCGAACCTGGGACACTGAAGCTTTCTTT. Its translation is CSAPPRTWDTEAFF.

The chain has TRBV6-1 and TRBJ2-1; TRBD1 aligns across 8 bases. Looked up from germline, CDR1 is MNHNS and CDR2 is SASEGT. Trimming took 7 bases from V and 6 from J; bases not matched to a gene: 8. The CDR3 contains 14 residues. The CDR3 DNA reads TGTGCCAGCATCGCGACAGGGGCGGGCAATGAGCAGTTCTTC. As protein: CASIATGAGNEQFF.

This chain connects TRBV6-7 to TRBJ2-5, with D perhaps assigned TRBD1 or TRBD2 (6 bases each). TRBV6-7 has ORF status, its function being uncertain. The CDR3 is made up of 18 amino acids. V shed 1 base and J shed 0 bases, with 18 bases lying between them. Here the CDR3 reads CASSYFLGQEGDQETQYF. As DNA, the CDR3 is TGTGCCAGCAGTTACTTTCTGGGGCAGGAGGGGGACCAAGAGACCCAGTACTTC.

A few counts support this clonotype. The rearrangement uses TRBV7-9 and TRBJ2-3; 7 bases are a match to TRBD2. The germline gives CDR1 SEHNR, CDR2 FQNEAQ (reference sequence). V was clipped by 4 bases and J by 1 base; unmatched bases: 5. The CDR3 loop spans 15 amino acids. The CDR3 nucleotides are TGTGCCAGCAGCTCGACTAGCCGTCGCACAGATACGCAGTATTTT. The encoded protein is CASSSTSRRTDTQYF.

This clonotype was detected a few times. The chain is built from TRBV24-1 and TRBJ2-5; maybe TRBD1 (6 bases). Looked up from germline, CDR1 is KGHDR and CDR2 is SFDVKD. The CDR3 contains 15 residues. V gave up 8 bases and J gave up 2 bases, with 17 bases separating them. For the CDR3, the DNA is TGTGCCACCAAGGGAAGCACAGGGCCACAAGAGACCCAGTACTTC. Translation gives CATKGSTGPQETQYF.

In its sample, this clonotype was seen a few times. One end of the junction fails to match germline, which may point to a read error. CDR3 nucleotide sequence: TGCAGCGTAGAAGGGACTGGCTACACCTTC. The encoded protein is CSVEGTGYTF. This chain joins TRBV29-1 and TRBJ1-2; tentatively, D is TRBD1 (5 bases). Germline CDR1 reads SQVTM; CDR2 reads ANQGSEA. This CDR3 has 10 residues.

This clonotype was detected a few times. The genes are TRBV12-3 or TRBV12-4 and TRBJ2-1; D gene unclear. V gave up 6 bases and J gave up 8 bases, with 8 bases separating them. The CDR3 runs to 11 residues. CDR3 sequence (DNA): TGTGCCAGCAGCCTTAAAGATGAGCAGTTCTTC. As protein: CASSLKDEQFF.

The DNA of the CDR3 is TGCAGTGCTAGAGATTCCGACATTTACAGGGGAGTCGGCTATGGCTACACCTTC. Its protein is CSARDSDIYRGVGYGYTF. The chain joins TRBV20-1 to TRBJ1-2, with 7 positions matching TRBD1. Germline loops: CDR1 DFQATT, CDR2 SNEGSKA (reference sequence). V gave up 0 bases and J gave up 4 bases; unmatched junction bases: 17. The CDR3 covers 18 residues.

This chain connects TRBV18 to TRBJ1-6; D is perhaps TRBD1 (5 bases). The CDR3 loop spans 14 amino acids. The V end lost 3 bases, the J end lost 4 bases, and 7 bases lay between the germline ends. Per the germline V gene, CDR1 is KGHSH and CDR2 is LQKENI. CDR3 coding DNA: TGTGCCAGCTCACCTCGACAGTATAATTCACCCCTCCACTTT. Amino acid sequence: CASSPRQYNSPLHF.

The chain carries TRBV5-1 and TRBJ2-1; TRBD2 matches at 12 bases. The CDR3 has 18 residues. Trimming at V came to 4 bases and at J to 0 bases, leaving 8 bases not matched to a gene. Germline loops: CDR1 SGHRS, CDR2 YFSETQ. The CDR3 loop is CASSTGLAGPSSYNEQFF. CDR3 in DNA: TGCGCCAGCAGCACAGGACTAGCGGGACCTAGCTCCTACAATGAGCAGTTCTTC.

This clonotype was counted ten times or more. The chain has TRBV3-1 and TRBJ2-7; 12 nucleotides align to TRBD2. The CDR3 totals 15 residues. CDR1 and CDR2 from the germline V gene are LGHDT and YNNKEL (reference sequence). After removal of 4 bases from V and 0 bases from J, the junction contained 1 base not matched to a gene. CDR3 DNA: TGTGCCAGCAGCCGACTAGCGGGAGTCTCCTACGAGCAGTACTTC. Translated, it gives CASSRLAGVSYEQYF.

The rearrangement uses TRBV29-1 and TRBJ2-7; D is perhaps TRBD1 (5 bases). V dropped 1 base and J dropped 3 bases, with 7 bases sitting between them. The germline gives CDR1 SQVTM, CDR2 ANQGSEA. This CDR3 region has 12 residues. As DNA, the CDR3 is TGCAGCGTTGAAGTAGACAGCTACGAGCAGTACTTC. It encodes CSVEVDSYEQYF.

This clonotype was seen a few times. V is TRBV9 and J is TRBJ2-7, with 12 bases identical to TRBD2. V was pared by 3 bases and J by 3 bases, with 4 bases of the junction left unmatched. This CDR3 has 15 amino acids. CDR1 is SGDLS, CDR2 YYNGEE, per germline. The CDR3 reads CASSGGLAGNYEQYF. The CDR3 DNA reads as TGTGCCAGCAGCGGAGGACTAGCGGGAAACTACGAGCAGTACTTC.

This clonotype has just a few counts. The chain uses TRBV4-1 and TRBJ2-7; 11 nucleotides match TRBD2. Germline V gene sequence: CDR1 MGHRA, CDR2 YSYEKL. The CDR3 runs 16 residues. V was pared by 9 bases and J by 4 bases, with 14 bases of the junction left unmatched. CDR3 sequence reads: CASRPGLADVMYEQYF. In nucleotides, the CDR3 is TGCGCCAGTCGACCGGGACTAGCGGATGTAATGTACGAGCAGTACTTC.

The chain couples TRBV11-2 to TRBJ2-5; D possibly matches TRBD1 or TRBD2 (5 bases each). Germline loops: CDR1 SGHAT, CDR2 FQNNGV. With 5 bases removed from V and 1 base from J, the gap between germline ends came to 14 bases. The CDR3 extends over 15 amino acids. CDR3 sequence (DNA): TGTGCCAGCAGCACTCTACGGGACCCCCAAGAGACCCAGTACTTC. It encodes CASSTLRDPQETQYF.

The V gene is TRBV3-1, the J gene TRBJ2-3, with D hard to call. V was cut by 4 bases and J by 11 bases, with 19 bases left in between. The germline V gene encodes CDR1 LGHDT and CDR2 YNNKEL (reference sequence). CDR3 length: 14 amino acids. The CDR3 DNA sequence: TGTGCCAGCAGCCTAACGCGCGGCCTCGAAGTGCAGTATTTT. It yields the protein CASSLTRGLEVQYF.

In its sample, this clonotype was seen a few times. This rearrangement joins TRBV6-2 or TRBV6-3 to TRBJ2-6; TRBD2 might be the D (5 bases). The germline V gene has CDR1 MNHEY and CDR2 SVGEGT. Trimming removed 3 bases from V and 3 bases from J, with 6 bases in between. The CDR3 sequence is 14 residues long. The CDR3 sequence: CASSYGGGANVLTF. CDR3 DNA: TGTGCCAGCAGTTATGGAGGTGGGGCCAACGTCCTGACTTTC.